The next 11 T cell receptor beta chains were all read from a single sample in a study of blood T cell repertoires in COVID-19. The data were produced by immunoSEQ multiplex PCR, yet TCRdb's version contains in-frame clones alone and is incomplete. The sample gives fewer than 200,000 clones, about 86% of which show up once; about 12% is in the top ten. The sample was peripheral blood. The receptors come from a woman aged 65 to 85 with COVID-19, enrolled during active disease.

This chain joins TRBV6-2 or TRBV6-3 and TRBJ2-1, with 8 bases fitting TRBD2. The CDR3 runs 17 residues. After removal of 0 bases from V and 3 bases from J, the junction contained 7 bases not matched to a gene. Germline lookup yields CDR1 MNHEY and CDR2 SVGEGT. CDR3 coding DNA: TGTGCCAGCAGTTACTCCCCGGTAGCGGGGCTCTACAATGAGCAGTTCTTC. Its protein product is CASSYSPVAGLYNEQFF.

The V call is TRBV30, the J call TRBJ2-3; D possibly corresponds to TRBD2 (6 bases). Germline V gene lookup returns CDR1 GTSNPN and CDR2 SVGIG (reference sequence). With 6 bases removed from V and 0 bases from J, the gap between germline ends came to 16 bases. The CDR3 sequence is 15 residues long. CDR3 DNA sequence: TGTGCCTGCCGGCAGTCCGGGACTAGCACAGATACGCAGTATTTT. Amino acid sequence: CACRQSGTSTDTQYF.

The chain joins TRBV10-3 to TRBJ1-1; 9 positions match TRBD1. CDR1 ENHRY and CDR2 SYGVKD come from the germline V gene. The junction had 6 bases not matched to a gene; V was cut back by 6 bases and J by 4 bases. The CDR3 runs to 14 residues. CDR3 sequence reads: CAISPTGGSTEAFF. The CDR3 nucleotides read TGTGCCATCAGCCCGACAGGGGGAAGCACTGAAGCTTTCTTT.

The chain employs TRBV11-2 and TRBJ1-1; maybe TRBD1 (6 bases). V gave up 1 base and J gave up 11 bases, with 17 bases separating them. The CDR3 is 14 amino acids. Germline CDR1 SGHAT, CDR2 FQNNGV. The CDR3 nucleotides are TGTGCCAGCAGCTTAGTCCCAGGGGATGGTTGGGCTTTCTTT. This encodes CASSLVPGDGWAFF.

The chain combines TRBV19 with TRBJ1-2, with D tentatively TRBD1 (6 bases). The CDR3 covers 13 residues. Trimming removed 3 bases from V and 8 bases from J, with 13 bases in between. Germline V gene sequence: CDR1 LNHDA, CDR2 SQIVND (reference sequence). DNA of the CDR3: TGTGCCAGTAGTATGGGGGGGGCGCGAGGCTACACCTTC. Its protein is CASSMGGARGYTF. Full variable domain (remainder filled in from reference TRBV19 and TRBJ1-2): DGGITQSPKYLFRKEGQNVTLSCEQNLNHDAMYWYRQDPGQGLRLIYYSQIVNDFQKGDIAEGYSVSREKKESFPLTVTSAQKNPTAFYLCASSMGGARGYTFGSGTRLTVV.

V gene TRBV5-1 combines with J gene TRBJ2-7, with TRBD1 matching over 10 bases. V gave up 4 bases and J gave up 2 bases; unmatched junction bases: 9. Germline V gene lookup returns CDR1 SGHRS and CDR2 YFSETQ. The CDR3 spans 16 residues. CDR3 DNA: TGCGCCAGCAGCCGAACCGGGACAGGGGCTCCCTACGAGCAGTACTTC. Encoded protein: CASSRTGTGAPYEQYF.

This clone has only a few counts. The chain is built from TRBV11-2 and TRBJ2-7, with 8 bases matching TRBD1. The CDR3 is 14 amino acids. Germline CDR1 SGHAT, CDR2 FQNNGV. J was trimmed by 5 bases and V by 1 base; bases with no gene match: 4. The CDR3 region is CASSLGTGNDEQYF. In DNA, the CDR3 is TGTGCCAGCAGCTTAGGGACAGGGAACGACGAGCAGTACTTC.

This chain joins TRBV12-2 and TRBJ2-1; the table gives TRBD2 as D, unverified against the DNA. TRBV12-2 has pseudogene status. The CDR3 has 20 residues. The CDR3 region is CASRLPGLAGGCWAYNEQFF. The CDR3 DNA sequence: TGTGCAAGTCGCTTACCGGGACTAGCGGGAGGATGCTGGGCCTACAATGAGCAGTTCTTC.

The chain is built from TRBV27 and TRBJ2-1; no definite D call. Trimming took off 0 bases at V and 7 bases at J, with 7 bases between the two ends. This CDR3 comprises 13 residues. CDR1 and CDR2 (germline): MNHEY, SMNVEV (reference sequence). CDR3 protein: CASSLSFQNEQFF. For the CDR3, the DNA is TGTGCCAGCAGTTTATCGTTTCAGAATGAGCAGTTCTTC.

The table lists this clone with a count of one. The chain carries TRBV5-1 and TRBJ2-2, with a possible D match to TRBD2 (5 bases). The V and J ends lost 1 base and 8 bases respectively, with 12 bases between them. Germline CDR1 is SGHRS and CDR2 is YFSETQ. The CDR3 runs 14 residues. CDR3 region: CASSLSGVRGELFF. As DNA, the CDR3 is TGCGCCAGCAGCTTGTCCGGGGTTCGTGGGGAGCTGTTTTTT.

V and J are TRBV4-1 and TRBJ2-1; D unclear. Trimming left V 0 bases short and J 4 bases short, with 10 bases between. This CDR3 region has 15 residues. Germline V gene sequence: CDR1 MGHRA, CDR2 YSYEKL. The CDR3 DNA reads TGCGCCAGCAGCCAAGATGAACGAGTTTACAATGAGCAGTTCTTC. Its translation is CASSQDERVYNEQFF.